Shown below are 17 T cell receptor beta chains from a single sample sequenced in a study of blood T cell repertoires in COVID-19. Some clones are missing from TCRdb's copy, which holds only in-frame ones; the method was immunoSEQ multiplex PCR. Of fewer than 150,000 clones listed, 70% to 90% are singletons. The sequencing input was peripheral blood. These receptors were taken from a woman older than 75 with acute or convalescent COVID-19.

This rearrangement joins TRBV9 to TRBJ1-3; no clear D. Germline V lookup: CDR1 SGDLS, CDR2 YYNGEE. V dropped 3 bases and J dropped 4 bases, with 14 bases sitting between them. The CDR3 loop spans 15 amino acids. The CDR3 protein is CASSATPGGGNTIYF. DNA for the CDR3: TGTGCCAGCAGCGCGACGCCTGGAGGGGGAAACACCATATATTTT.

The J gene is TRBJ2-7, the V gene TRBV3-1 (or the pseudogene TRBV3-2); 9 bases align to TRBD2. The CDR3 totals 13 residues. The V gene's germline CDR1 is LGHDT and CDR2 YNNKEL (reference sequence). V trimming: 5 bases; J trimming: 5 bases; junction bases outside the gene matches: 4. This CDR3 is CASSYGTSNEQYF. DNA of the CDR3: TGTGCCAGCAGCTACGGGACTAGCAACGAGCAGTACTTC.

V is TRBV5-5 and J is TRBJ2-3; D remains ambiguous. With 2 bases removed from V and 4 bases from J, the gap between germline ends came to 8 bases. The germline gives CDR1 SGHKS, CDR2 YYEKEE (reference sequence). This CDR3 has 13 amino acids. The CDR3 sequence is CASSFASSDTQYF. The CDR3 DNA reads TGTGCCAGCAGCTTTGCTAGTTCAGATACGCAGTATTTT.

The V and J genes are TRBV4-1 and TRBJ1-2, with a weak D call TRBD1 (5 bases). Germline values: CDR1 MGHRA, CDR2 YSYEKL. CDR3 length: 14 residues. V was pared by 3 bases and J by 6 bases, with 14 bases between. The CDR3, as DNA: TGCGCCAGCAGCCAGGAACAGGTGGATAATGGCTACACCTTC. Amino acids: CASSQEQVDNGYTF.

This sequence joins TRBV4-1 and TRBJ1-1; TRBD1 agrees at 10 bases. Germline V gives CDR1 MGHRA, CDR2 YSYEKL. V shed 0 bases and J 5 bases; nucleotides not matched to a gene: 12. CDR3 length: 18 amino acids. The DNA of the CDR3 is TGCGCCAGCAGCCAAGATAGGGCGAGACAGGGGGCGCAGACTGAAGCTTTCTTT. This translates into CASSQDRARQGAQTEAFF.

This chain connects TRBV6-2 or TRBV6-3 to TRBJ2-1; tentatively, D is TRBD1 (6 bases). Germline CDR1 reads MNHEY; CDR2 reads SVGEGT. The V gene lost 5 bases and the J gene lost 8 bases, with 16 bases spanning the gap. This CDR3 has 14 amino acids. The CDR3 protein is CASSRDQGWDEQFF. CDR3 in DNA: TGTGCCAGCAGTCGAGACCAGGGGTGGGATGAGCAGTTCTTC.

This clone came up many times. This chain joins TRBV11-2 and TRBJ2-2; 12 nucleotides align to TRBD2. The CDR3 has 16 amino acids. Looked up from germline, CDR1 is SGHAT and CDR2 is FQNNGV. With 5 bases clipped from V and 6 bases from J, the junction kept 7 bases outside the gene matches. CDR3 coding DNA: TGTGCCAGCAGCCGTGCTAGCGGGGGGGCATCCGGGGAGCTGTTTTTT. It translates to CASSRASGGASGELFF. Full variable domain (outside the CDR3, taken from reference TRBV11-2 and TRBJ2-2): EAGVAQSPRYKIIEKRQSVAFWCNPISGHATLYWYQQILGQGPKLLIQFQNNGVVDDSQLPKDRFSAERLKGVDSTLKIQPAKLEDSAVYLCASSRASGGASGELFFGEGSRLTVL.

The V call is TRBV3-1 (or the pseudogene TRBV3-2), the J call TRBJ1-2; no reliable D call. The CDR3 spans 14 residues. V was cut by 2 bases and J by 0 bases, with 7 bases left in between. Germline loops: CDR1 LGHDT, CDR2 YNNKEL (reference sequence). Written as DNA, the CDR3 is TGTGCCAGCAGCCAACGCGCCACTAACTATGGCTACACCTTC. This sequence encodes CASSQRATNYGYTF.

CDR3 sequence reads: CASSLQLGGWVDTQYF. The CDR3, as DNA: TGTGCCAGTAGCCTCCAGTTAGGGGGCTGGGTAGATACGCAGTATTTT. V is TRBV19 and J is TRBJ2-3; 7 bases are shared with TRBD1. The germline V gene encodes CDR1 LNHDA and CDR2 SQIVND (reference sequence). Trimming removed 6 bases from V and 5 bases from J; junction bases left unmatched: 14. CDR3 length: 16 amino acids.

This sequence joins TRBV5-5 and TRBJ2-3; D unclear. Trimming cost V 2 bases and J 2 bases, with 3 bases left between them. This CDR3 has 12 residues. Germline V gene lookup returns CDR1 SGHKS and CDR2 YYEKEE (reference sequence). The CDR3 coding sequence is TGTGCCAGCAGCTTTTACACAGATACGCAGTATTTT. This codes for CASSFYTDTQYF.

The rearrangement joins TRBV7-8 to TRBJ1-1; TRBD1 agrees at 7 bases. The trim removed 5 bases at V and 0 bases at J, leaving 6 bases unmatched. This CDR3 has 15 residues. CDR1 is SGHVS, CDR2 FQNEAQ, per germline. The CDR3 nucleotides are TGTGCCAGCAGCAGAGGGACAGCCATGAACACTGAAGCTTTCTTT. Its protein product is CASSRGTAMNTEAFF.

The chain links TRBV2 to TRBJ1-4; D possibly corresponds to TRBD1 (6 bases). The CDR3 is made up of 14 amino acids. Germline lookup yields CDR1 SNHLY and CDR2 FYNNEI. The germline V and J ends were trimmed by 7 bases and 5 bases, with 14 bases remaining between them. CDR3 sequence reads: CASKSGQLNEKLFF. The CDR3 bases are TGTGCCAGCAAATCTGGACAGCTCAATGAAAAACTGTTTTTT.

CDR3 sequence reads: CASSTGTGAGEQYF. The CDR3, as DNA: TGTGCCAGCAGCACCGGGACAGGGGCGGGCGAGCAGTACTTC. The chain has TRBV2 and TRBJ2-7, with 10 positions matching TRBD1. CDR1 and CDR2 (germline): SNHLY, FYNNEI. V was pared by 6 bases and J by 6 bases, with 8 bases of the junction left unmatched. The CDR3 sequence is 14 residues long.

The chain couples TRBV5-6 to TRBJ1-5, with D possibly matching TRBD1 (6 bases). This CDR3 has 14 amino acids. CDR1 SGHDT and CDR2 YYEEEE come from the germline V gene. The germline V and J ends were trimmed by 5 bases and 7 bases, with 16 bases remaining between them. CDR3 coding DNA: TGTGCCAGCAGTACCAGGGGATATCAGCAGCCCCAGCATTTT. This gives the protein CASSTRGYQQPQHF.

V and J are TRBV4-3 and TRBJ1-4; weak D call: TRBD1 (5 bases). From germline, CDR1 is LGHNA and CDR2 YSLEER. V lost 3 bases and J 12 bases, leaving 14 bases between the germline ends. CDR3 length: 13 residues. The CDR3 region has the DNA TGCGCCAGCAGCCAGGGAACGGGGGGGGAACTGTTTTTT. Translation: CASSQGTGGELFF.

V and J are TRBV5-4 and TRBJ1-2, with a tentative D call TRBD1 (5 bases). Germline lookup yields CDR1 SGHNT and CDR2 YYREEE (reference sequence). This CDR3 is built from 15 residues. Trimming removed 2 bases from V and 6 bases from J, with 17 bases in between. As DNA, the CDR3 is TGTGCCAGCAGCTTAACTGGGGCACGGCAAGATGGCTACACCTTC. It translates to CASSLTGARQDGYTF.

This chain connects TRBV23-1 to TRBJ1-6; D unresolved. TRBV23-1 is an open reading frame, and its role is uncertain. Trimming cost V 0 bases and J 0 bases, with 9 bases left between them. The CDR3 has 17 amino acids. The CDR3 sequence is CASSQSYGSSYNSPLHF. CDR3 in DNA: TGCGCCAGCAGTCAATCGTACGGGAGCTCCTATAATTCACCCCTCCACTTT.